The 24 T cell receptor beta chains reported below all come from one sample, sequenced in a study of Tregs in tolerant kidney transplant recipients. Some clones are missing from TCRdb's copy, which holds only in-frame ones; the method was immunoSEQ multiplex PCR. The data contain nearly 15,000 clones, about four fifths of them singletons. Specimen: Tregs from blood, collected before the transplant. These receptor sequences come from a human donor who received a combined kidney and bone marrow transplant.

V usage is TRBV9 and J usage is TRBJ2-3; weak D call: TRBD1 (5 bases). Germline CDR1 reads SGDLS; CDR2 reads YYNGEE. The CDR3 covers 18 residues. V was trimmed by 0 bases and J by 0 bases, leaving 17 bases between them. The CDR3 spells CASSVDPTGARSTDTQYF. CDR3 nucleotide sequence: TGTGCCAGCAGCGTAGACCCCACAGGTGCCAGGAGCACAGATACGCAGTATTTT. The full variable domain, completed using reference TRBV9 and TRBJ2-3, is DSGVTQTPKHLITATGQRVTLRCSPRSGDLSVYWYQQSLDQGLQFLIQYYNGEERAKGNILERFSAQQFPDLHSELNLSSLELGDSALYFCASSVDPTGARSTDTQYFGPGTRLTVL.

This clone has more than one count but fewer than ten. The rearrangement uses TRBV28 and TRBJ1-2; a weak D match, TRBD1 (5 bases). The CDR3 is 14 amino acids. V lost 7 bases and J 5 bases, leaving 17 bases between the germline ends. Per germline, CDR1 MDHEN and CDR2 SYDVKM. CDR3 nucleotides: TGTGCCAGCATATCCCTCGGGGCGGGATATGGCTACACCTTC. As protein: CASISLGAGYGYTF.

The CDR3 spells CASSAGGPPSVYTF. The CDR3, as DNA: TGTGCCAGCAGTGCCGGAGGTCCACCAAGCGTCTACACCTTC. The chain is built from TRBV25-1 and TRBJ1-2, with unresolved D. V gave up 4 bases and J gave up 10 bases, with 19 bases separating them. The CDR3 spans 14 residues. Per the germline V gene, CDR1 is MGHDK and CDR2 is SYGVNS.

The chain has TRBV5-1 and TRBJ2-5; 7 bases line up with TRBD1. CDR1 and CDR2 from the germline V gene are SGHRS and YFSETQ. The CDR3 sequence is 15 residues long. The junction had 7 bases not matched to a gene; V was cut back by 4 bases and J by 1 base. The CDR3 sequence: CASSRTGTAQETQYF. The CDR3 DNA is TGCGCCAGCAGCCGTACAGGGACAGCCCAAGAGACCCAGTACTTC.

In this sample, this clone turned up once. This sequence joins TRBV2 and TRBJ2-7, with D perhaps TRBD1 (6 bases). This CDR3 spans 15 amino acids. Trimming removed 3 bases at V and 2 bases at J, with 14 bases between. The germline V gene encodes CDR1 SNHLY and CDR2 FYNNEI. CDR3 loop: CASSDYRVRAYEQYF. CDR3 DNA: TGTGCCAGCAGTGACTACAGGGTGAGAGCCTACGAGCAGTACTTC.

The rearrangement links TRBV18 to TRBJ2-5; TRBD2 matches at 8 bases. This CDR3 has 15 residues. Germline V CDR1 and CDR2: KGHSH, LQKENI. The trim removed 0 bases at V and 4 bases at J, leaving 4 bases unmatched. This CDR3 reads CASSPPVSGRETQYF. CDR3 in DNA: TGTGCCAGCTCACCACCCGTGAGCGGGAGAGAGACCCAGTACTTC.

This chain connects TRBV6-5 to TRBJ1-1, with 10 bases aligning to TRBD1. Germline lookup yields CDR1 MNHEY and CDR2 SVGAGI. V lost 0 bases to trimming and J lost 6 bases; unmatched junction nucleotides: 1. The length of the CDR3 is 14 residues. The CDR3 sequence is CASSYSDRGAEAFF. CDR3 DNA: TGTGCCAGCAGTTACTCGGACAGGGGGGCTGAAGCTTTCTTT.

The J gene is TRBJ1-3, the V gene TRBV9, with 9 nucleotides matching TRBD1. This CDR3 region has 15 residues. The germline CDR1 and CDR2 sequences are SGDLS and YYNGEE. J lost 8 bases, V lost 0 bases, and 6 bases had no gene match. CDR3 amino acids: CASSVGDRGVYTIYF. The CDR3 DNA sequence: TGTGCCAGCAGCGTAGGCGACAGGGGGGTATACACCATATATTTT.

This chain joins TRBV7-9 and TRBJ1-4; no reliable D call. The V gene's germline CDR1 is SEHNR and CDR2 FQNEAQ (reference sequence). The length of the CDR3 is 15 residues. With 0 bases removed from V and 1 base from J, the gap between germline ends came to 6 bases. The CDR3 sequence: CASSLAAGTNEKLFF. Here the CDR3 DNA reads TGTGCCAGCAGCTTAGCGGCAGGAACTAATGAAAAACTGTTTTTT.

The chain joins TRBV6-1 to TRBJ2-1, with D possibly matching TRBD2 (6 bases). The CDR3 is 16 residues long. Looked up from germline, CDR1 is MNHNS and CDR2 is SASEGT. V lost 1 base and J 1 base, leaving 11 bases between the germline ends. The CDR3 sequence: CASSEDERASYNEQFF. The CDR3 DNA follows: TGTGCCAGCAGTGAAGATGAGCGGGCTTCCTACAATGAGCAGTTCTTC.

The chain combines TRBV27 with TRBJ2-7; D not resolved. Germline assignment: CDR1 MNHEY and CDR2 SMNVEV (reference sequence). CDR3 length: 10 amino acids. The ends were cut back, 3 bases at V and 7 bases at J, with 4 bases in the middle. CDR3 in amino acids: CASSFREQYF. CDR3 in DNA: TGTGCCAGCAGTTTCCGGGAGCAGTACTTC.

This rearrangement joins TRBV11-2 to TRBJ2-1, with TRBD2 identical over 9 bases. Germline lookup yields CDR1 SGHAT and CDR2 FQNNGV. V shed 3 bases and J 4 bases; nucleotides not matched to a gene: 7. The length of the CDR3 is 16 residues. In DNA, the CDR3 is TGTGCCAGCAGCTTGCCGGGACTAGCATCGTACAATGAGCAGTTCTTC. Its translation: CASSLPGLASYNEQFF.

This clone was observed a few times. The rearrangement joins TRBV2 to TRBJ2-7; 7 positions agree with TRBD1. CDR1 and CDR2 from the germline V gene are SNHLY and FYNNEI. CDR3 length equals 14 residues. The ends lost 4 bases at V and 4 bases at J; junction bases unmatched: 7. The CDR3 here is CASSVTGDRYEQYF. The CDR3 region has the DNA TGTGCCAGCAGTGTAACAGGGGACCGTTACGAGCAGTACTTC.

The J gene is TRBJ2-3, the V gene TRBV7-2, with TRBD1 as a possible D gene (5 bases). Germline V gene lookup returns CDR1 SGHTA and CDR2 FQGNSA. The CDR3 is 13 amino acids. With 5 bases removed from V and 3 bases from J, the gap between germline ends came to 9 bases. CDR3 region: CASSRRQTDTQYF. The CDR3 DNA reads as TGTGCCAGCAGCCGTAGACAGACAGATACGCAGTATTTT.

This clone was detected once. The chain is built from TRBV7-9 and TRBJ2-7; D gene unclear. The CDR3 runs 11 residues. Germline values: CDR1 SEHNR, CDR2 FQNEAQ (reference sequence). V was cut by 5 bases and J by 4 bases, with 6 bases left in between. The CDR3: CASSPSYEQYF. The CDR3 coding sequence is TGTGCCAGCAGCCCTTCGTACGAGCAGTACTTC.

The chain employs TRBV27 and TRBJ2-5, with 8 bases matching TRBD1. The junction had 18 bases not matched to a gene; V was cut back by 8 bases and J by 1 base. The V gene's germline CDR1 is MNHEY and CDR2 SMNVEV (reference sequence). The CDR3 runs 18 residues. CDR3 in amino acids: CASSYSLPTGALQETQYF. CDR3 in DNA: TGTGCCAGCTCTTACAGTTTGCCGACAGGGGCCCTCCAAGAGACCCAGTACTTC.

The chain couples TRBV18 to TRBJ2-1, with TRBD2 matching over 11 bases. Germline lookup yields CDR1 KGHSH and CDR2 LQKENI. The CDR3 length is 14 residues. V lost 6 bases, J lost 3 bases, and 1 base stayed unmatched. The CDR3 loop reads CASSGLADYNEQFF. CDR3 DNA: TGTGCCAGCTCGGGACTAGCGGACTACAATGAGCAGTTCTTC. The full variable domain, its missing parts supplied by reference TRBV18 and TRBJ2-1, is NAGVMQNPRHLVRRRGQEARLRCSPMKGHSHVYWYRQLPEEGLKFMVYLQKENIIDESGMPKERFSAEFPKEGPSILRIQQVVRGDSAAYFCASSGLADYNEQFFGPGTRLTVL.

This chain links TRBV2 with TRBJ1-2; tentatively, D is TRBD1 (5 bases). Looked up from germline, CDR1 is SNHLY and CDR2 is FYNNEI. Trimming removed 6 bases from V and 3 bases from J, with 11 bases in between. CDR3 size: 13 residues. The CDR3 sequence: CASRDQGHYGYTF. The CDR3 DNA sequence: TGTGCCAGCAGGGATCAGGGTCACTATGGCTACACCTTC.

The gene calls are TRBV5-1 and TRBJ2-5, with TRBD2 matching 15 bases. The CDR3 is made up of 18 amino acids. The germline V gene has CDR1 SGHRS and CDR2 YFSETQ. J lost 4 bases, V lost 3 bases, and 10 bases had no gene match. The CDR3 DNA follows: TGCGCCAGCAGCTCCGAGCCGGGACTAGCGGGGGGTGGAGAGACCCAGTACTTC. It is translated as CASSSEPGLAGGGETQYF.

This chain joins TRBV6-1 and TRBJ2-6; unclear D gene. Germline CDR1 reads MNHNS; CDR2 reads SASEGT. V was pared by 6 bases and J by 1 base, with 10 bases between. The CDR3 runs 15 residues. The CDR3 coding sequence is TGTGCCAGCAGGTCCGGTGTTTCTGGGGCCAACGTCCTGACTTTC. It encodes CASRSGVSGANVLTF.

The chain has TRBV7-2 and TRBJ2-1, with 16 bases matching TRBD2. Looked up from germline, CDR1 is SGHTA and CDR2 is FQGNSA. CDR3 length: 17 amino acids. V trimming: 4 bases; J trimming: 5 bases; junction bases outside the gene matches: 5. The CDR3 reads CASSSGLAGGLDNEQFF. The CDR3 DNA reads as TGTGCCAGCAGCTCGGGACTAGCGGGGGGGCTGGACAATGAGCAGTTCTTC.

The chain combines TRBV28 with TRBJ2-1, with 8 bases aligning to TRBD1. J was trimmed by 5 bases and V by 5 bases; bases with no gene match: 8. The CDR3 extends over 15 amino acids. CDR1 and CDR2 (germline): MDHEN, SYDVKM. The CDR3 is CASSRDRPPHNEQFF. CDR3 in DNA: TGTGCCAGCAGTCGGGACAGGCCCCCCCACAATGAGCAGTTCTTC.

The chain recombines TRBV5-1 with TRBJ1-5; the D gene is possibly TRBD1 (6 bases). The CDR3 contains 15 residues. Trimming removed 2 bases at V and 6 bases at J, with 15 bases between. CDR1 is SGHRS, CDR2 YFSETQ, per germline. CDR3 coding DNA: TGCGCCAGCAGCTTAGAAGGGACATGGGGTCAGCCCCAGCATTTT. It encodes CASSLEGTWGQPQHF.

This clone has a handful of counts. V and J are TRBV2 and TRBJ2-2, with D maybe TRBD2 (5 bases). V was cut by 4 bases and J by 5 bases, with 5 bases left in between. The CDR3 has 12 amino acids. Germline V CDR1 and CDR2: SNHLY, FYNNEI. The chain's CDR3 is CASSAGTGELFF. The CDR3 DNA reads TGTGCCAGCAGTGCGGGAACCGGGGAGCTGTTTTTT.